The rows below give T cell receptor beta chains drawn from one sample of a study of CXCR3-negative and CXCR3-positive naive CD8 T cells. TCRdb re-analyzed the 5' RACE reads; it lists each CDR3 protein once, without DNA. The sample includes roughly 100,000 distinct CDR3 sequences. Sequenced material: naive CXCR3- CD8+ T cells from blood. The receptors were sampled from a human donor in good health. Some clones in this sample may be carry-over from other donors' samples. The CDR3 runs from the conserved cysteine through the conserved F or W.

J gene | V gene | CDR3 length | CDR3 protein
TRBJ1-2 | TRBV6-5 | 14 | CASRAGRGSYGYTF
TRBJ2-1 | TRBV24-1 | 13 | CATSDTDYNEQFF
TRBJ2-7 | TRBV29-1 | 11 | CSVVPEYEQYF
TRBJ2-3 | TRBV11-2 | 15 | CASSLDPDRSDTQYF
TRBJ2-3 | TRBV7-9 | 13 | CASSLEAADTQYF
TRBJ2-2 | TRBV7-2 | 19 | CASSLVSASGRFNTGELFF
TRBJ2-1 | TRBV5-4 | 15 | CASSWGWGGNNEQFF
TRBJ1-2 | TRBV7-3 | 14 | CASSLFGPPDGYTF
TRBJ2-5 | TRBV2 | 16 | CASSEAVGPIQETQYF
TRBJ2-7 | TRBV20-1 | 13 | CSARARNTYEQYF
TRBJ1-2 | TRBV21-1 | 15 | CASSNRWDREYGYTF
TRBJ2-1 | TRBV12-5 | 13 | CASGLISYNEQFF
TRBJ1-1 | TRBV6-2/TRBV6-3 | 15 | CASTHGWGANTEAFF
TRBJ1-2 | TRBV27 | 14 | CASSFQGGGYGYTF
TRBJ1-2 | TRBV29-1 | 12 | CSVATGVGGYTF
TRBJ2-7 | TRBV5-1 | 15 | CASSLVEGTIREQYF
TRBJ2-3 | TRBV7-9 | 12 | CASSSGLPSRYF
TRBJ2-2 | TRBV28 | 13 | CASTQANTGELFF
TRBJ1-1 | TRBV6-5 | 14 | CASKQQEANTEAFF
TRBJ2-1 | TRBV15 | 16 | CATSEVAGDVPNEQFF
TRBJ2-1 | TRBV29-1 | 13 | CSVKQTSYNEQFF
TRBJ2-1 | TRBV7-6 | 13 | CASSGGAGGDQFF
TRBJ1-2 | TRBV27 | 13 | CASSPPSLYGYTF
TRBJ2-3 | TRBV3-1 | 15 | CASSPFNGSTDTQYF